This TCR beta chain was recovered during a study of blood T cell repertoires in COVID-19. Assay: immunoSEQ multiplex PCR; the TCRdb copy retains only in-frame clones and omits some. The profile covers under 500,000 clones, with roughly nine tenths appearing a single time and just under 2% taken by the ten largest. CDR3 length equals 14 residues. Between the trimmed V and J ends, which lost 5 bases and 3 bases, there was a span of 11 bases. Germline CDR1 reads SGHAT; CDR2 reads FQNNGV. Participants came from some 23 US areas, aged about 18 to 100 years. The sequenced material came from PBMCs or T cells enriched from blood (not recorded which). V gene TRBV11-2 combines with J gene TRBJ1-5, with TRBD1 as a possible D gene (6 bases). The clonotype was recovered from a woman between 18 and 29 years old with acute COVID-19. The CDR3: CASSVGHSNQPQHF. The CDR3 bases are TGTGCCAGCAGCGTGGGACATTCCAATCAGCCCCAGCATTTT.